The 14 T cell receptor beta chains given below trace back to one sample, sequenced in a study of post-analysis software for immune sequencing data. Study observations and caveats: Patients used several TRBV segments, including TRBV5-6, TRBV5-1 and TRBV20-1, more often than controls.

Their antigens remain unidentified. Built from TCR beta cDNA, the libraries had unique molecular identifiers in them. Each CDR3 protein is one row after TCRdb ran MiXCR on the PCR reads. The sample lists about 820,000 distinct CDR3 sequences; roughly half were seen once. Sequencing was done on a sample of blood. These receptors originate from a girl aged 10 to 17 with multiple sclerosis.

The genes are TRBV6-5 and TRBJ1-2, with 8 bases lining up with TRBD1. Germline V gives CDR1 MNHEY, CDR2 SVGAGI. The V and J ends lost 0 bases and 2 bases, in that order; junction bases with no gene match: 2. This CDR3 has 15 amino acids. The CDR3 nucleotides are TGTGCCAGCAGTTACTCGGCAGGGGGCAACTATGGCTACACCTTC. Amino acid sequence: CASSYSAGGNYGYTF.

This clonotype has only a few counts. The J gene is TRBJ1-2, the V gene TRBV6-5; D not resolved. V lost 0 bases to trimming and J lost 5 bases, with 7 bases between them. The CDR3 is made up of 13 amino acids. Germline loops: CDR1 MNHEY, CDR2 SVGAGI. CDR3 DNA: TGTGCCAGCAGTTACTCGAAGGGTTATGGCTACACCTTC. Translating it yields CASSYSKGYGYTF.

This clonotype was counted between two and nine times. The CDR3 coding sequence is TGCAGCGCCGGATTAGGACTAGCGGGGGGGCGGCCGGGCTCCTACAATGAGCAGTTCTTC. Protein: CSAGLGLAGGRPGSYNEQFF. The chain has TRBV29-1 and TRBJ2-1, with 15 bases aligning to TRBD2. The CDR3 runs 20 residues. CDR1 and CDR2 (germline): SQVTM, ANQGSEA. V trimming: 7 bases; J trimming: 0 bases; junction bases outside the gene matches: 16.

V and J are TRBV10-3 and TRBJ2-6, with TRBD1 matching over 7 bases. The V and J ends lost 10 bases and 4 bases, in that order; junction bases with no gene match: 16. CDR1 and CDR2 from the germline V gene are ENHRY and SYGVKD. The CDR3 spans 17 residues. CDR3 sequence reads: CATSRTGVQSGANVLTF. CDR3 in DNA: TGTGCCACCTCTAGGACAGGCGTCCAATCGGGGGCCAACGTCCTGACTTTC.

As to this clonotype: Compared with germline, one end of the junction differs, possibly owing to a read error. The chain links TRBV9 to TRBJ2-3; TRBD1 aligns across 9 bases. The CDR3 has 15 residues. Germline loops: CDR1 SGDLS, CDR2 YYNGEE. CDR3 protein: CASSARTGVTGTQYF. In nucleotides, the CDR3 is TGTGCCAGCAGCGCTAGGACAGGGGTCACAGGTACGCAGTATTTT.

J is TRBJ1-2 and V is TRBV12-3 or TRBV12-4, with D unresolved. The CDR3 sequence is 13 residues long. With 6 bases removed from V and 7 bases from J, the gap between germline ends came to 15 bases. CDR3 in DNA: TGTGCCAGCAGCCTTTCCTCATTAGGTGGCTACACCTTC. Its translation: CASSLSSLGGYTF.

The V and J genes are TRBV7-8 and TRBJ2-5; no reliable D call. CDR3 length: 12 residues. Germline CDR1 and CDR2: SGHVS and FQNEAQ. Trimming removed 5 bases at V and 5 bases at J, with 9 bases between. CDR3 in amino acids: CASSRIGETQYF. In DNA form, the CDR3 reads TGTGCCAGCAGCCGGATCGGGGAGACCCAGTACTTC.

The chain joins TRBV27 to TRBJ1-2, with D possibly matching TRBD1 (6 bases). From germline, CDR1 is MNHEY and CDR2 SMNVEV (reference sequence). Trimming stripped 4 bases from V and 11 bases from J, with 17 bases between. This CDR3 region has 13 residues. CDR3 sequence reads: CASSSGHSLRYTF. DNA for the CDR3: TGTGCCAGCAGTTCGGGACACAGCCTGAGGTACACCTTC.

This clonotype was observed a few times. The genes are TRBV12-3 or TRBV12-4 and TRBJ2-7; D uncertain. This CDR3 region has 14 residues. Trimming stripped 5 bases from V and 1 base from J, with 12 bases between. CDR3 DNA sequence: TGTGCCAGCAGTCCCGTTGAGTCTTCCTACGAGCAGTACTTC. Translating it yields CASSPVESSYEQYF.

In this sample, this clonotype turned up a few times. As DNA, the CDR3 is TGTGCCAGCAGCTCTCAACCAACCGGGACAGGGGGGAGGGAGCAGTACTTC. It encodes CASSSQPTGTGGREQYF. The chain has TRBV7-8 and TRBJ2-7, with 11 bases aligning to TRBD1. V shed 4 bases, J shed 7 bases, and the junction held 15 bases outside the gene matches. This CDR3 has 17 residues. Germline CDR1 reads SGHVS; CDR2 reads FQNEAQ. Supplemented by reference TRBV7-8 and TRBJ2-7, the full variable domain reads GAGVSQSPRYKVAKRGQDVALRCDPISGHVSLFWYQQALGQGPEFLTYFQNEAQLDKSGLPSDRFFAERPEGSVSTLKIQRTQQEDSAVYLCASSSQPTGTGGREQYFGPGTRLTVT.

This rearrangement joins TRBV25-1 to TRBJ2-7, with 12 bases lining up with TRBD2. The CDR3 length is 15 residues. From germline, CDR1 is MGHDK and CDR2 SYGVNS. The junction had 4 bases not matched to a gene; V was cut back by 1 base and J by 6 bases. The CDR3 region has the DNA TGTGCCAGCAGTGAATTGCTAGCGGGAGGGACCGAGCAGTACTTC. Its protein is CASSELLAGGTEQYF.

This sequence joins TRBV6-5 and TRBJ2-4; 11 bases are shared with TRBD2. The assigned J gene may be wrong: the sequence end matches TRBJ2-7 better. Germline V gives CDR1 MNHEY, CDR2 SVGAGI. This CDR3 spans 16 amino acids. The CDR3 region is CASSYLTSGIPYEQYF. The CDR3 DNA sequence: TGTGCCAGCAGTTACTTGACTAGCGGGATACCCTACGAGCAGTACTTC.

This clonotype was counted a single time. The CDR3 nucleotides read TGCAGTGCTAGACGGGGACTAGCTGGGGAGACCCAGTTCTTC. Protein: CSARRGLAGETQFF. The V gene is TRBV20-1, the J gene TRBJ2-1, with TRBD2 matching 9 bases. V lost 2 bases, J lost 13 bases, and 12 bases stayed unmatched. In germline, CDR1 is DFQATT, CDR2 SNEGSKA (reference sequence). The CDR3 has 14 amino acids.

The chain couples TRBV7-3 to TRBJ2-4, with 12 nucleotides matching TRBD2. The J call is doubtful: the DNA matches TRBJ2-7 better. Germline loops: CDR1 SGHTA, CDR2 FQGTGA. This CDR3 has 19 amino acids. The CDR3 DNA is TGTGCCAGCAGCCCAATCCCGATAGGGCTAGCGGGAGGGCCCCACGAGCAGTACTTC. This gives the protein CASSPIPIGLAGGPHEQYF.